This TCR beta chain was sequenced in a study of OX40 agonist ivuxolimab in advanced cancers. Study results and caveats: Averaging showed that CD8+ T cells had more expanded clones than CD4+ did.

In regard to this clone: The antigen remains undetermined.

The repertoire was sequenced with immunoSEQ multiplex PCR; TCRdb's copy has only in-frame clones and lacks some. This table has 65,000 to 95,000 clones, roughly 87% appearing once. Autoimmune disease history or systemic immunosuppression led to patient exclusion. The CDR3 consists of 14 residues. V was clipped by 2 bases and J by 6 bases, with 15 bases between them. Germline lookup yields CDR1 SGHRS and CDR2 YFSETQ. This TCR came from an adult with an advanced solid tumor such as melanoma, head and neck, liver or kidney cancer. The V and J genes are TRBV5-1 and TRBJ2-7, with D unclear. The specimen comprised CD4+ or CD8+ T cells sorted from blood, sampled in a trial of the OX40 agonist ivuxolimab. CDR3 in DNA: TGCGCCAGCAGCTTCGGTGACGGGCGCCTCGAGCAGTACTTC. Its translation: CASSFGDGRLEQYF.